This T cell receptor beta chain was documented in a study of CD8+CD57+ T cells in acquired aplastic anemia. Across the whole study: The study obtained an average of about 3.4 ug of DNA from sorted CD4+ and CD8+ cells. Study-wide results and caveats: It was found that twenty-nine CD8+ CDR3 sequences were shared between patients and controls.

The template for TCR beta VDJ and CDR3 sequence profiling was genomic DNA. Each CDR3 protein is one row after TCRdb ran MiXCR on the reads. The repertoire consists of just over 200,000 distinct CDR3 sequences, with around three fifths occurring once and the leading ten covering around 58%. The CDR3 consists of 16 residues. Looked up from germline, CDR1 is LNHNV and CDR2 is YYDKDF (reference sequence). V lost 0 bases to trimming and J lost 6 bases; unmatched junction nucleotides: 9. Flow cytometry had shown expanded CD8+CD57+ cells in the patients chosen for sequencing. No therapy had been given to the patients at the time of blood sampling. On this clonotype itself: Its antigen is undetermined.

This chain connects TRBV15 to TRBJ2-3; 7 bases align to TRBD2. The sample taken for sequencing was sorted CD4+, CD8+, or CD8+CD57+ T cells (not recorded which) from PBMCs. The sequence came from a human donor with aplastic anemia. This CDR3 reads CATSRDPGGSTDTQYF. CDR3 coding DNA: TGTGCCACCAGCAGAGATCCGGGCGGGAGTACCGATACGCAGTATTTT.